The 30 T cell receptor beta chains below all came from one sample that was sequenced in a study of T-cell reconstitution after alpha-beta-depleted transplantation in children. Unique molecular identifiers tagged the TCRbeta library. MiXCR was run by TCRdb on the PCR reads, yielding one entry per CDR3 protein. The sample holds about 640,000 distinct CDR3 sequences, roughly 17% seen once. This sample comprised PBMCs from the stem cell graft donor, obtained from the stem cell graft. The receptors derive from a human donor who donated a stem cell graft to a child with acute myeloid leukemia.

The gene calls are TRBV18 and TRBJ2-3; D possibly corresponds to TRBD1 (6 bases). The ends were cut back, 3 bases at V and 2 bases at J, with 15 bases in the middle. CDR1 and CDR2 from the germline V gene are KGHSH and LQKENI. The CDR3 is made up of 16 amino acids. CDR3 protein: CASSPSTGSTTDTQYF. CDR3 nucleotides: TGTGCCAGCTCACCTTCAACAGGGTCCACCACAGATACGCAGTATTTT.

This clonotype was seen many times. V is TRBV29-1 and J is TRBJ1-5, with 12 nucleotides matching TRBD1. The CDR3 spans 18 residues. CDR1 is SQVTM and CDR2 is ANQGSEA in the germline V gene. V was pared by 1 base and J by 0 bases, with 7 bases of the junction left unmatched. This CDR3 reads CSVEVGTGGDYSNQPQHF. The CDR3 coding sequence is TGCAGCGTTGAAGTAGGGACAGGGGGCGATTATAGCAATCAGCCCCAGCATTTT. Complete variable domain (other parts from reference TRBV29-1 and TRBJ1-5): SAVISQKPSRDICQRGTSLTIQCQVDSQVTMMFWYRQQPGQSLTLIATANQGSEATYESGFVIDKFPISRPNLTFSTLTVSNMSPEDSSIYLCSVEVGTGGDYSNQPQHFGDGTRLSIL.

V is TRBV4-3 and J is TRBJ2-1; D remains ambiguous. Trimming left V 3 bases short and J 0 bases short, with 12 bases between. The CDR3 is 16 amino acids. From germline, CDR1 is LGHNA and CDR2 YSLEER. CDR3 amino acids: CASSHPVGNSYNEQFF. CDR3 nucleotides: TGCGCCAGCAGCCACCCAGTGGGAAACTCCTACAATGAGCAGTTCTTC.

The chain recombines TRBV6-4 with TRBJ2-3, with TRBD1 matching over 9 bases. Trimming at V came to 5 bases and at J to 0 bases, leaving 6 bases not matched to a gene. This CDR3 has 16 amino acids. Germline V gives CDR1 MRHNA, CDR2 SNTAGT. Here the CDR3 DNA reads TGTGCCAGCAGTCCAGAGGACAGGGGAAGCACAGATACGCAGTATTTT. Protein product: CASSPEDRGSTDTQYF.

This clonotype was seen many times. The chain combines TRBV24-1 with TRBJ2-1; perhaps TRBD2 as D (6 bases). V was shortened by 1 base and J by 8 bases, with 11 bases between the two germline ends. This CDR3 comprises 14 residues. Germline V gene sequence: CDR1 KGHDR, CDR2 SFDVKD. The CDR3: CATSDFLGGHEQFF. The DNA for the CDR3 is TGTGCCACCAGTGATTTCCTGGGGGGTCATGAGCAGTTCTTC.

This clonotype has ten or more counts. This chain uses TRBV12-3 or TRBV12-4 with TRBJ1-5; D unresolved. With 6 bases removed from V and 7 bases from J, the gap between germline ends came to 16 bases. This CDR3 contains 14 residues. The CDR3 reads CASSPDESLQPQHF. CDR3 coding DNA: TGTGCCAGCAGCCCGGATGAGTCGCTCCAGCCCCAGCATTTT.

This clonotype was counted ten times or more. This chain joins TRBV29-1 and TRBJ1-1; D not certain. This CDR3 region has 12 residues. V gave up 3 bases and J gave up 0 bases, with 5 bases separating them. Per germline, CDR1 SQVTM and CDR2 ANQGSEA. The CDR3 region has the DNA TGCAGCGTTGAGTACATGAACACTGAAGCTTTCTTT. Translated, it gives CSVEYMNTEAFF.

The chain uses TRBV5-5 and TRBJ2-1; TRBD1 aligns across 8 bases. The CDR3 is 16 amino acids. The V segment lost 4 bases and the J segment 5 bases; nucleotides outside the gene matches: 11. CDR1 is SGHKS, CDR2 YYEKEE, per germline (reference sequence). CDR3 bases: TGTGCCAGCAGCGGCATACCCGGGACAGGAGACAATGAGCAGTTCTTC. Translation: CASSGIPGTGDNEQFF.

As for this clonotype: One base away lies a much larger clone, so this may be a sequencing read error. The chain employs TRBV20-1 and TRBJ1-1; D may be TRBD1 (6 bases). Germline V gene data show CDR1 as DFQATT and CDR2 as SNEGSKA (reference sequence). The CDR3 is 15 residues long. The CDR3, as DNA: TGCAGTTCTAGGAAGCAGGGGTCCCTGAACACTGAAGCTTTCTTT. Residues: CSSRKQGSLNTEAFF.

This clonotype has just a few counts. CDR3 loop: CAISLRQENPTDTQYF. CDR3 coding DNA: TGTGCCATCAGTCTGAGACAGGAGAATCCCACAGATACGCAGTATTTT. This chain uses TRBV10-3 with TRBJ2-3, with D possibly TRBD1 on 6 matching bases. V gave up 5 bases and J gave up 2 bases, with 17 bases separating them. Germline V lookup: CDR1 ENHRY, CDR2 SYGVKD. CDR3 length: 16 residues.

V gene TRBV21-1 combines with J gene TRBJ2-5; the table assigns TRBD2, which was not confirmed against the DNA. TRBV21-1 is labeled a pseudogene. The CDR3 sequence is 15 residues long. CDR3 in amino acids: CASSTSSKYQETQYF. The CDR3 nucleotides read TGTGCCAGCAGCACCTCCTCAAAATACCAAGAGACCCAGTACTTC.

The rearrangement links TRBV7-9 to TRBJ2-5, with TRBD2 matching over 7 bases. The junction had 17 bases not matched to a gene; V was cut back by 6 bases and J by 4 bases. Germline V CDR1 and CDR2: SEHNR, FQNEAQ (reference sequence). The CDR3 covers 17 residues. CDR3 protein: CASSSYELAIGRETQYF. In nucleotides, the CDR3 is TGTGCCAGCAGTTCCTACGAACTAGCGATCGGTCGAGAGACCCAGTACTTC.

The sample holds many counts of this clonotype. The chain's CDR3 is CASSLMNLNTGELFF. The CDR3 DNA is TGCGCCAGCAGCCTAATGAACCTTAACACCGGGGAGCTGTTTTTT. The chain employs TRBV5-1 and TRBJ2-2; D ambiguous. V was cut by 4 bases and J by 2 bases, with 12 bases left in between. The CDR3 sequence is 15 residues long. Per germline, CDR1 SGHRS and CDR2 YFSETQ.

The rearrangement links TRBV4-2 to TRBJ2-3; TRBD1 matches 10 bases. The CDR3 extends over 18 amino acids. Per germline, CDR1 LGHNA and CDR2 YNFKEQ. After removal of 0 bases from V and 8 bases from J, the junction contained 14 bases not matched to a gene. The CDR3 DNA reads TGTGCCAGCAGCCAAGATCGGGGGACAGGGGCCCCGAGGGGTACGCAGTATTTT. It yields the protein CASSQDRGTGAPRGTQYF.

The chain is built from TRBV7-9 and TRBJ2-3, with D tentatively TRBD2 (5 bases). Germline V gene lookup returns CDR1 SEHNR and CDR2 FQNEAQ (reference sequence). The CDR3 extends over 16 amino acids. The V gene lost 5 bases and the J gene lost 6 bases, with 21 bases spanning the gap. The CDR3 nucleotides are TGTGCCAGCAGCCCTACCCTCCTAGAGGGTATGGATACGCAGTATTTT. Its protein product is CASSPTLLEGMDTQYF.

The rearrangement joins TRBV7-2 to TRBJ2-5, with a tentative D call TRBD1 (5 bases). Trimming took 4 bases from V and 3 from J, leaving 12 bases between them. This CDR3 region has 14 residues. Germline V CDR1 and CDR2: SGHTA, FQGNSA. CDR3 sequence (DNA): TGTGCCAGCAGCTCCCTCGGCAGGGAAGAGACCCAGTACTTC. It encodes CASSSLGREETQYF.

This clonotype was seen repeatedly, ten times or more. The chain is built from TRBV29-1 and TRBJ2-2; maybe TRBD2 (6 bases). The length of the CDR3 is 14 residues. Between the trimmed V and J ends, which lost 1 base and 5 bases, there was a span of 11 bases. From germline, CDR1 is SQVTM and CDR2 ANQGSEA. In nucleotides, the CDR3 is TGCAGCGTTGAAGGCGGGGCGAGGACCGGGGAGCTGTTTTTT. Its protein product is CSVEGGARTGELFF.

The genes are TRBV15 and TRBJ1-6, with unresolved D. The CDR3 spans 20 residues. The V and J ends lost 5 bases and 0 bases respectively, with 23 bases between them. Germline CDR1 and CDR2: LNHNV and YYDKDF (reference sequence). The DNA for the CDR3 is TGTGCCACCAGCGGCGACCAACTGACAAGTGGGATCTCCTATAATTCACCCCTCCACTTT. This codes for CATSGDQLTSGISYNSPLHF.

The chain couples TRBV5-6 to TRBJ2-7; 10 bases match TRBD1. V lost 3 bases and J lost 9; bases outside the gene matches: 6. The CDR3 sequence is 13 residues long. Germline loops: CDR1 SGHDT, CDR2 YYEEEE. In DNA form, the CDR3 reads TGTGCCAGCAGCTGGGACAGGGGCAGTGGGCAGTACTTC. Translation gives CASSWDRGSGQYF.

This clonotype was counted ten times or more. The chain is built from TRBV12-3 or TRBV12-4 and TRBJ2-5; D is perhaps TRBD1 (6 bases). Deletions cut 5 bases from V and 2 bases from J, with 12 bases between. The CDR3 spans 14 residues. CDR3 residues: CASSHRTAQETQYF. The CDR3 nucleotides are TGTGCCAGCAGTCACCGGACAGCACAAGAGACCCAGTACTTC.

This clonotype was counted at least ten times. The chain couples TRBV20-1 to TRBJ1-1; D unclear. The V gene's germline CDR1 is DFQATT and CDR2 SNEGSKA (reference sequence). This CDR3 is built from 12 residues. CDR3 nucleotide sequence: TGCGGAATGAGACGGTTGAACACTGAAGCTTTCTTT. It encodes CGMRRLNTEAFF.

This clonotype was seen repeatedly, ten times or more. The chain joins TRBV20-1 to TRBJ1-2; 7 bases agree with TRBD1. Germline loops: CDR1 DFQATT, CDR2 SNEGSKA (reference sequence). Germline trimming cut 2 bases from V and 4 bases from J; bases unmatched to any gene: 4. CDR3 length: 13 amino acids. The CDR3 region has the DNA TGCAGTGCTAGAACGGACAGGATCTATGGCTACACCTTC. The encoded protein is CSARTDRIYGYTF.

This clonotype was recorded many times. The chain carries TRBV24-1 and TRBJ2-7; 9 nucleotides align to TRBD1. This CDR3 contains 13 residues. CDR1 and CDR2 (germline): KGHDR, SFDVKD. Germline trimming cut 9 bases from V and 1 base from J; bases unmatched to any gene: 3. The DNA for the CDR3 is TGTGCCACCCCCGGGACAGGGTCCTACGAGCAGTACTTC. Its protein product is CATPGTGSYEQYF.

This chain links TRBV7-2 with TRBJ1-2; D gene uncertain. V lost 4 bases to trimming and J lost 4 bases, with 22 bases between them. CDR3 length equals 17 residues. Germline V gene lookup returns CDR1 SGHTA and CDR2 FQGNSA. The CDR3 here is CASSSTSGDVLLYGYTF. The CDR3 DNA reads TGTGCCAGCAGCTCCACTAGTGGTGACGTTTTGCTCTATGGCTACACCTTC.

The sample holds many counts of this clonotype. The chain has TRBV6-1 and TRBJ2-6; weak D call: TRBD2 (6 bases). The CDR3 is 15 residues long. Deletions cut 10 bases from V and 0 bases from J, with 13 bases between. Germline V gene sequence: CDR1 MNHNS, CDR2 SASEGT. The CDR3 DNA sequence: TGTGCCATCGGGGGTGCTGTCTCTGGGGCCAACGTCCTGACTTTC. Protein product: CAIGGAVSGANVLTF.

This clonotype was counted between two and nine times. The chain is built from TRBV12-3 or TRBV12-4 and TRBJ2-4; 9 nucleotides agree with TRBD2. The CDR3 sequence is 15 residues long. The V segment lost 4 bases and the J segment 8 bases; nucleotides outside the gene matches: 9. The DNA for the CDR3 is TGTGCCAGCAGTTCTTGGGCTAGCGGGGAAGACATTCAGTACTTC. Protein: CASSSWASGEDIQYF.

This chain links TRBV25-1 with TRBJ2-3, with 7 nucleotides matching TRBD1. This CDR3 contains 16 residues. The germline CDR1 and CDR2 sequences are MGHDK and SYGVNS. The V gene end was trimmed by 5 bases and the J gene end by 0 bases; junction bases not matched to a gene: 8. CDR3 sequence reads: CASSYHRGQSTDTQYF. The CDR3 DNA reads as TGTGCCAGCAGTTATCACAGGGGCCAGAGCACAGATACGCAGTATTTT.

The J gene is TRBJ1-2, the V gene TRBV5-5; D may be TRBD1 (5 bases). Trimming cost V 3 bases and J 0 bases, with 9 bases left between them. The germline CDR1 and CDR2 sequences are SGHKS and YYEKEE (reference sequence). The CDR3 consists of 14 residues. The CDR3 DNA sequence: TGTGCCAGCAGCTGGCTGACAGCTAACTATGGCTACACCTTC. Protein: CASSWLTANYGYTF. The whole variable domain, remainder taken from reference TRBV5-5 and TRBJ1-2, is DAGVTQSPTHLIKTRGQQVTLRCSPISGHKSVSWYQQVLGQGPQFIFQYYEKEERGRGNFPDRFSARQFPNYSSELNVNALLLGDSALYLCASSWLTANYGYTFGSGTRLTVV.

In regard to this clonotype: A clone one base away is much larger, so this may be a read error. This chain joins TRBV27 and TRBJ2-1; a possible D gene is TRBD1 (6 bases). CDR3 size: 17 residues. Germline lookup yields CDR1 MNHEY and CDR2 SMNVEV (reference sequence). DNA for the CDR3: TGTGCCAGCAGTCTTATATCTAGGGGGTTGTCTCACAATGAGCAGCTCTTC. Translated, it gives CASSLISRGLSHNEQLF.

This clonotype was found a few times. J is TRBJ1-1 and V is TRBV5-1; D not resolved. Per germline, CDR1 SGHRS and CDR2 YFSETQ. The CDR3 sequence is 16 residues long. V was trimmed by 0 bases and J by 0 bases, leaving 12 bases between them. Here the CDR3 DNA reads TGCGCCAGCAGCTTGGCCAAAGCCAGCTTGAACACTGAAGCTTTCTTT. Translation: CASSLAKASLNTEAFF. Full variable domain (outside the CDR3, taken from reference TRBV5-1 and TRBJ1-1): KAGVTQTPRYLIKTRGQQVTLSCSPISGHRSVSWYQQTPGQGLQFLFEYFSETQRNKGNFPGRFSGRQFSNSRSEMNVSTLELGDSALYLCASSLAKASLNTEAFFGQGTRLTVV.